This TCR beta chain comes out of a study of blood T cell repertoires in COVID-19. Study-level information: The analysed material was cDNA or gDNA that came from T cells, B-cell-depleted T cells, or PBMCs.

Trimming cost V 5 bases and J 5 bases, with 10 bases left between them. The CDR3 spans 13 residues. Germline V gene lookup returns CDR1 MRHNA and CDR2 SNTAGT. Per the original data handling: Amplified reference gene primers provided the basis for estimating nucleated cell counts. The table came from immunoSEQ multiplex PCR; TCRdb's copy has only in-frame clones and leaves some out. The DNA gave D and trimming, while V, J and clone size come from that table. In the table there are a few hundred thousand clones, 84% of which are singletons. Seattle researchers signed up patients amid active infection and tracked them longitudinally.

This sequence originates from a person aged 70 to 85 with COVID-19, enrolled during active disease. The sequenced sample consisted of peripheral blood. V usage is TRBV6-4 and J usage is TRBJ2-1; a weak D match, TRBD2 (5 bases). CDR3 in amino acids: CASSSGLDNEQFF. CDR3 bases: TGTGCCAGCAGTTCCGGACTGGACAATGAGCAGTTCTTC.